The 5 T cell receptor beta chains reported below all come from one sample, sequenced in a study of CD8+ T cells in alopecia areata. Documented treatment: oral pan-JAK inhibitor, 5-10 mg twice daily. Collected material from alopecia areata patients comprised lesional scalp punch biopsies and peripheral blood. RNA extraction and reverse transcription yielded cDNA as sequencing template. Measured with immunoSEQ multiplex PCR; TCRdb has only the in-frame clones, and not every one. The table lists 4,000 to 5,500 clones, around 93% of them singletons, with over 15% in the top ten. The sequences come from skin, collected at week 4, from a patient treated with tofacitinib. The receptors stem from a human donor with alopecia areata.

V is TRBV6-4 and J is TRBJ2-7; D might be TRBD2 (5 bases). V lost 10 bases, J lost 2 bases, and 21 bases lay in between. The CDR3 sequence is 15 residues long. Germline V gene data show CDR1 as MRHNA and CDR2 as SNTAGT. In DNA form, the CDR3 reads TGTGCCACCGGGCCCGGGGTTGCAGCGGCCTACGAGCAGTACTTC. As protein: CATGPGVAAAYEQYF.

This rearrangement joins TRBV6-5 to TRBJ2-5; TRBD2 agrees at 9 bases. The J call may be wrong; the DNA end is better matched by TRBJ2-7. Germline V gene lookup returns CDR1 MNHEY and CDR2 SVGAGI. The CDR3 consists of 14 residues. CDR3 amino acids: CASSYAGGKYEQYF. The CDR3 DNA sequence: TGTGCCAGCAGTTACGCGGGGGGGAAGTACGAGCAGTACTTC.

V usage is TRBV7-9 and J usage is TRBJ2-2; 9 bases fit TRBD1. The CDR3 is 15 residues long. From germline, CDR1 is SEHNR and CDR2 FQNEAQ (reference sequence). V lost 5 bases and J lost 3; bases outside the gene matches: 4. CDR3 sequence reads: CASSPWTGDTGELFF. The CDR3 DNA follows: TGTGCCAGCAGCCCATGGACAGGGGACACCGGGGAGCTGTTTTTT.

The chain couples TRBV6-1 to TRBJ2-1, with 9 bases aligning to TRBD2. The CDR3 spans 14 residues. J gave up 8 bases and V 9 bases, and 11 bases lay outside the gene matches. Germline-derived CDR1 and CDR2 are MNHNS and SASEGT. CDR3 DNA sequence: TGTGCCAGTAGCGCGGGGGGGCCTATCGATGAGCAGTTCTTC. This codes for CASSAGGPIDEQFF.

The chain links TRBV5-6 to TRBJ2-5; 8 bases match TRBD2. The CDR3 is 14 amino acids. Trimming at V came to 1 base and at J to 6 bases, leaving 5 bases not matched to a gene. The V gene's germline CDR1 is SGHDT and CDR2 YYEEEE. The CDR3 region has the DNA TGTGCCAGCAGCTTGAGCGGGGGCAGAAAGACCCAGTACTTC. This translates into CASSLSGGRKTQYF.